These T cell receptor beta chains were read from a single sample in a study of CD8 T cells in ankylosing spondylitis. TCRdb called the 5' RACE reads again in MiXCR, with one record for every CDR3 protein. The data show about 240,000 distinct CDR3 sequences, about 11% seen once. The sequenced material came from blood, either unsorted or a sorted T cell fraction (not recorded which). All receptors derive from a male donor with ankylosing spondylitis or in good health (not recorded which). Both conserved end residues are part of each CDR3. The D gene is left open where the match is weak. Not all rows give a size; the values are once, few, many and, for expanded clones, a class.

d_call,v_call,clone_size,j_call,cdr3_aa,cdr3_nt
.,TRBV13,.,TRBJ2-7,CASSSPGDEQYF,TGTGCCAGCAGCAGTCCCGGGGACGAGCAGTACTTC
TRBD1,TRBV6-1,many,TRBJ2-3,CATRGIEGTDTQYF,TGTGCCACCAGGGGGATCGAGGGCACAGATACGCAGTATTTT
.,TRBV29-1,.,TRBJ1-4,CSVEDPQGGKLFF,TGCAGCGTTGAAGATCCCCAAGGCGGAAAACTGTTTTTT
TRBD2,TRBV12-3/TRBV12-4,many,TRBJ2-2,CASSSGGGELFF,TGTGCCAGCAGCAGCGGGGGGGGGGAGCTGTTTTTT
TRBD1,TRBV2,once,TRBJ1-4,CASNDRGANEKLFF,TGTGCCAGCAACGACAGGGGGGCTAATGAAAAACTGTTTTTT
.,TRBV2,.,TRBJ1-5,CASSEGNLISNQPQHF,TGTGCCAGCAGTGAAGGGAACCTTATTAGCAATCAGCCCCAGCATTTT
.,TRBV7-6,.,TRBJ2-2,CASSFRSASGEPFF,TGTGCCAGCAGCTTTCGGTCGGCTTCCGGGGAGCCGTTTTTT
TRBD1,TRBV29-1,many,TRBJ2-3,CSVENTGQGPDTQYF,TGCAGCGTTGAAAACACCGGACAGGGTCCAGATACGCAGTATTTT
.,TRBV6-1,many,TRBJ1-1,CASGEGRWTEAFF,TGTGCCAGCGGGGAAGGCCGGTGGACTGAAGCTTTCTTT
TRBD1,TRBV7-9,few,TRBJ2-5,CASSFSTGDETQYF,TGTGCCAGCAGCTTCTCTACAGGGGACGAGACCCAGTACTTC
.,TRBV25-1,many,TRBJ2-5,CASSGDRTTQYF,TGTGCCAGCAGTGGTGACAGGACGACCCAGTACTTC
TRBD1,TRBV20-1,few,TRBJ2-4,CSARAGQGALLAKNIQYF,TGCAGTGCTAGAGCGGGACAGGGGGCCTTACTAGCCAAAAACATTCAGTACTTC
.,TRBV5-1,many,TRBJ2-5,CASYGGVGWKQETQYF,TGCGCCAGCTACGGGGGAGTGGGTTGGAAGCAAGAGACCCAGTACTTC
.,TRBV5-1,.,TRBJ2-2,CASSLNHRQTNTGELFF,TGCGCCAGCAGCCTTAACCACAGACAGACGAACACCGGGGAGCTGTTTTTT
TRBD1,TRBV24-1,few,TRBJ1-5,CATSATGGNQPQHF,TGTGCCACCAGTGCAACAGGGGGCAATCAGCCCCAGCATTTT
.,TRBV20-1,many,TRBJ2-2,CSANLNTGELFF,TGCAGTGCCAATTTGAACACCGGGGAGCTGTTTTTT
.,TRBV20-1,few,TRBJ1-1,CSARADTEAFF,TGCAGTGCTAGAGCAGACACTGAAGCTTTCTTT
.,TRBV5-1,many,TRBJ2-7,CASSLDSPTYEQYF,TGCGCCAGCAGCTTAGATAGTCCGACCTACGAGCAGTACTTC
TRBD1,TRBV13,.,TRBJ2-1,CASRKTGTEPNEQFF,TGTGCCAGCAGAAAAACGGGGACAGAGCCTAATGAGCAGTTCTTC
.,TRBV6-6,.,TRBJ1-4,CASSYSEKLFF,TGTGCCAGCAGTTACTCCGAAAAACTGTTTTTT
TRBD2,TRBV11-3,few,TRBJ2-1,CASSLQRGGSSSYNEQFF,TGTGCCAGCAGCCTACAGCGGGGGGGCTCCAGCTCCTACAATGAGCAGTTCTTC
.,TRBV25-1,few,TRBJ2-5,CASSPARDKETQYF,TGTGCCAGCAGTCCTGCGAGGGACAAGGAGACCCAGTACTTC
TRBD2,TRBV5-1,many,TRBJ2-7,CASSRAGLAGYEQYF,TGCGCCAGCAGCCGCGCGGGACTAGCGGGATACGAGCAGTACTTC
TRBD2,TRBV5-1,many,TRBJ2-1,CASSRQGAGDRNEQFF,TGCGCCAGCAGCCGGCAAGGTGCGGGAGATAGGAATGAGCAGTTCTTC